This note documents a single TCR beta chain sequence. Its cognate antigen has yet to be identified. Per-base quality was not reported, and no clone a single base away is much larger than it. The data were taken from a study of control samples from healthy donors and cancer patients (dated by TCRdb to about 2020). V has 0 bases trimmed and J has 3 bases trimmed; junction bases matching no gene number 4. The cysteine opens and the phenylalanine closes a CDR3 of 15 amino acids. The CDR3 DNA has 45 bases and is translated from base 1. The CDR1 and CDR2 encoded by the germline V gene are SGHAT and FQNNGV. The library was produced with the immunoSEQ multiplex PCR assay. TCRdb holds this immuneACCESS table with in-frame rearrangements only. Some clones are missing; in checked studies, unresolved V genes explain under half, and the rest has no known cause. The sample records just over 150,000 clones, roughly 93% of which are singletons. The ten largest clonotypes hold over 2% of the sample.

The chain is encoded by TRBV11-2 joined to TRBJ2-7; TRBD2 agrees with 8 junctional bases. The sequenced sample was blood. This clonotype was obtained from a middle-aged man in good health. The CDR3 protein is CASSLEGLGYYEQYF. The DNA sequence is TGTGCCAGCAGCTTAGAGGGACTAGGATACTACGAGCAGTACTTC.